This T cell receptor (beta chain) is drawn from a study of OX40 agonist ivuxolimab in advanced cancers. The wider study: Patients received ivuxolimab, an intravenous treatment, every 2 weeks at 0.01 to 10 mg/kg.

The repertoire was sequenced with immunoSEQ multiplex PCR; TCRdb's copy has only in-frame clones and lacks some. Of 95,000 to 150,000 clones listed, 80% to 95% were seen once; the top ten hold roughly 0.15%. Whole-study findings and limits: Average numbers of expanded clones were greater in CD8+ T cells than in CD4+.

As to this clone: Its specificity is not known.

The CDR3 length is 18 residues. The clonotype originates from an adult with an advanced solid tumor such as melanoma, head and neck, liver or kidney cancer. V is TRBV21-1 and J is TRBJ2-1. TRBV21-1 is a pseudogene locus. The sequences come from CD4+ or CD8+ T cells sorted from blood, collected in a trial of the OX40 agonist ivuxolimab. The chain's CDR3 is CASSKPRLEGSSYNEQFF. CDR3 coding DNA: TGTGCCAGCAGCAAACCCCGTCTCGAGGGGAGCTCCTACAATGAGCAGTTCTTC.